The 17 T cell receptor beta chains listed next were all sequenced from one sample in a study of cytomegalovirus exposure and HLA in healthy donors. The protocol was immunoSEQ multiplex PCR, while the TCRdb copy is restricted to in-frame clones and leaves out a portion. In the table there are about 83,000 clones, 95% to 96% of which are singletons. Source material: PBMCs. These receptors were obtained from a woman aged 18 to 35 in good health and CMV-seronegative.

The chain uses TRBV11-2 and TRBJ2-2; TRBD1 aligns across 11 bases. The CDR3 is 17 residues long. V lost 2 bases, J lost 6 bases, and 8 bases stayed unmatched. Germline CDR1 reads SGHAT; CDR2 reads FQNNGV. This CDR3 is CASSLRTGGPSSGELFF. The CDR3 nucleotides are TGTGCCAGCAGCTTACGGACAGGGGGCCCTTCTTCCGGGGAGCTGTTTTTT. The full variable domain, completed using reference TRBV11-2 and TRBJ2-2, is EAGVAQSPRYKIIEKRQSVAFWCNPISGHATLYWYQQILGQGPKLLIQFQNNGVVDDSQLPKDRFSAERLKGVDSTLKIQPAKLEDSAVYLCASSLRTGGPSSGELFFGEGSRLTVL.

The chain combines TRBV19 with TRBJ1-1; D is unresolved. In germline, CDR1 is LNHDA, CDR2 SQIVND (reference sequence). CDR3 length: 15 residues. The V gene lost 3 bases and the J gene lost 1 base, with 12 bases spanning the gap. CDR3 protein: CASSIRSGSNTEAFF. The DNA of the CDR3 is TGTGCCAGTAGTATCAGGTCAGGATCGAACACTGAAGCTTTCTTT.

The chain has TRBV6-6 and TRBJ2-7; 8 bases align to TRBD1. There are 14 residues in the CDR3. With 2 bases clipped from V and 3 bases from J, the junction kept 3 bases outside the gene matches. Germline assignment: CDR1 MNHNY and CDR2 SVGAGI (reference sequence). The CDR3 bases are TGTGCCAGCAGTTACGCCAGGGGGCTCTACGAGCAGTACTTC. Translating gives CASSYARGLYEQYF.

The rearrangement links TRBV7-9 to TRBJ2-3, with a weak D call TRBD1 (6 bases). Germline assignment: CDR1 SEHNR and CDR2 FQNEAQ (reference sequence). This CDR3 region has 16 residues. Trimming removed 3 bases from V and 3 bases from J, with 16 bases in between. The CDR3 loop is CASSLEGGVGTDTQYF. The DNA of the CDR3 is TGTGCCAGCAGCTTGGAAGGGGGAGTCGGAACAGATACGCAGTATTTT. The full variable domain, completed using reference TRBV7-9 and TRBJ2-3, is DTGVSQNPRHKITKRGQNVTFRCDPISEHNRLYWYRQTLGQGPEFLTYFQNEAQLEKSRLLSDRFSAERPKGSFSTLEIQRTEQGDSAMYLCASSLEGGVGTDTQYFGPGTRLTVL.

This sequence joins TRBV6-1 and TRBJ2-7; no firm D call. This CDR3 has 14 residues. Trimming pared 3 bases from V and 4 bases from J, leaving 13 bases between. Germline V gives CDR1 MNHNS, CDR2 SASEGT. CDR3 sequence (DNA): TGTGCCAGCAGTGATCTGACACGAACTTACGAGCAGTACTTC. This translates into CASSDLTRTYEQYF.

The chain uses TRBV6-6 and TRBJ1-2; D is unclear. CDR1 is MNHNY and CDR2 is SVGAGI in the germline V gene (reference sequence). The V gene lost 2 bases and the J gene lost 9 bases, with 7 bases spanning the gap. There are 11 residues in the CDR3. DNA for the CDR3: TGTGCCAGCAGTTACGCGGCGAGCTACACCTTC. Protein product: CASSYAASYTF.

CDR3 DNA sequence: TGTGCCAGCAGCCAAACAGGGTTCACTGAAGCTTTCTTT. Translated: CASSQTGFTEAFF. The rearrangement joins TRBV14 to TRBJ1-1; maybe TRBD1 (6 bases). CDR1 SGHDN and CDR2 FVKESK come from the germline V gene. The CDR3 spans 13 residues. The V end lost 2 bases, the J end lost 4 bases, and 8 bases lay between the germline ends.

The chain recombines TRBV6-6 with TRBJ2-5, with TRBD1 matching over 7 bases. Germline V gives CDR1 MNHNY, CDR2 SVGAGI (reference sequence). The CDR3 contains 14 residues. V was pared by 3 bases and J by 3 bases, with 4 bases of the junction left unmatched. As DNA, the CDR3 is TGTGCCAGCAGTTATGGGACAGTTAAAGAGACCCAGTACTTC. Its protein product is CASSYGTVKETQYF.

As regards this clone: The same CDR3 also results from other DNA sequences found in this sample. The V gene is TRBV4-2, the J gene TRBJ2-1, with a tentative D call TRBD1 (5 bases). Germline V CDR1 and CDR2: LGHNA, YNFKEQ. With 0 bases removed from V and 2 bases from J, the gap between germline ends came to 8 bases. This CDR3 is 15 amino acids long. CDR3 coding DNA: TGTGCCAGCAGCCAAGAAGGGGCTCCCTACAATGAGCAGTTCTTC. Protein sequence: CASSQEGAPYNEQFF.

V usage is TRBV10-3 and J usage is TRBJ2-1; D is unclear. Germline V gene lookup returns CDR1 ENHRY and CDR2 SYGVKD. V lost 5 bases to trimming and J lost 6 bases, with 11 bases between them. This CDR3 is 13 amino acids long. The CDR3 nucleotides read TGTGCCATCAGTCCCCGAGAATCCAATGAGCAGTTCTTC. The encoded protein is CAISPRESNEQFF.

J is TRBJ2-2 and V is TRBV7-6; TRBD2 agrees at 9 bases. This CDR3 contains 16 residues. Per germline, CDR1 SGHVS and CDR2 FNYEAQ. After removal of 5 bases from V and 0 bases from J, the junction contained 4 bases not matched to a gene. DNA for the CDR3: TGTGCCAGCAGCACAAGACTAGCGGCGAACACCGGGGAGCTGTTTTTT. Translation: CASSTRLAANTGELFF.

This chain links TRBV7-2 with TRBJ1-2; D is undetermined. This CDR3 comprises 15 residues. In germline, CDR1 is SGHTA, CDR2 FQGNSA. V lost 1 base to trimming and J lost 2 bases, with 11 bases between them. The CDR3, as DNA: TGTGCCAGCAGCTTAGGGGCTGTGAGAAACTATGGCTACACCTTC. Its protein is CASSLGAVRNYGYTF.

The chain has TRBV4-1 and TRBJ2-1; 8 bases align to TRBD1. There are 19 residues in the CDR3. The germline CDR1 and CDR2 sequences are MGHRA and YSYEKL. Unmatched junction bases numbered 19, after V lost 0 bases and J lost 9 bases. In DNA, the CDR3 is TGCGCCAGCAGCCAAGATCCCGACAGGGGTTCCTACGGCTCGGGTGAGCAGTTCTTC. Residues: CASSQDPDRGSYGSGEQFF.

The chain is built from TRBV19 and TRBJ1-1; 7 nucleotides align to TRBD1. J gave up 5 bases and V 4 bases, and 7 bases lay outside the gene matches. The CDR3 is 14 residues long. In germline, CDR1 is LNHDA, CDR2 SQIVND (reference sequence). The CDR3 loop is CASSTTGTATEAFF. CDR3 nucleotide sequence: TGTGCCAGTAGTACGACAGGGACGGCGACTGAAGCTTTCTTT.

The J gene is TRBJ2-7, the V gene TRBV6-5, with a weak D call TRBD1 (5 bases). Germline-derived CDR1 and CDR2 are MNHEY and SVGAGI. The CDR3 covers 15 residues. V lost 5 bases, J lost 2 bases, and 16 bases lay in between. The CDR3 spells CASSMNQGRPYEQYF. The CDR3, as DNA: TGTGCCAGCAGTATGAATCAGGGTCGCCCCTACGAGCAGTACTTC.

The CDR3 coding sequence is TGTGCCAGCTCAGACCTGGGACAGACCCAAGAGACCCAGTACTTC. Translation: CASSDLGQTQETQYF. V and J are TRBV18 and TRBJ2-5, with 7 bases aligning to TRBD1. The CDR3 spans 15 residues. Trimming at V came to 5 bases and at J to 1 base, leaving 7 bases not matched to a gene. Looked up from germline, CDR1 is KGHSH and CDR2 is LQKENI.

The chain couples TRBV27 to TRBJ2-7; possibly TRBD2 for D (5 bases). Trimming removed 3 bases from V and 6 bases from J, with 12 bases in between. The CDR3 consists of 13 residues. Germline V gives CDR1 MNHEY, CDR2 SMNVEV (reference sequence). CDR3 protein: CASSFGSAGEQYF. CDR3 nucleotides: TGTGCCAGCAGTTTTGGGTCGGCGGGCGAGCAGTACTTC.